The entry that follows covers one T cell receptor beta chain sequence. What it binds is not known. With 60 Vbeta and 13 Jbeta primers, the PCR was carried out. Generated by immunoSEQ multiplex PCR, the TCRdb table keeps only in-frame clones and is missing some. The data contain around 140,000 clones, around four fifths of them singletons. V lost 3 bases to trimming and J lost 6 bases; unmatched junction nucleotides: 10. The CDR3 contains 15 residues. Germline CDR1 reads SGDLS; CDR2 reads YYNGEE. The data belong to a study of cytomegalovirus exposure and HLA in healthy donors. Study results and limitations: Looking again later, the authors saw that most CMV-associated TCR beta chains seemed HLA-restricted. The study flagged 150 to 200 TCR beta chains as cytomegalovirus-associated.

Sequencing was done on a sample of PBMCs. The sequence derives from a man between 40 and 49 years old in good health and CMV-seronegative. The chain couples TRBV9 to TRBJ1-1; 8 bases line up with TRBD1. CDR3 in amino acids: CASSAPQGARAEAFF. DNA for the CDR3: TGTGCCAGCAGCGCCCCTCAGGGGGCTAGGGCTGAAGCTTTCTTT.